This TCR beta chain emerged from a study of graft-versus-host responses after intestinal transplantation. Study summary: Induction using anti-thymocyte globulin, followed by tacrolimus and steroids for approximately 3 years, was given to all recipients. Study-level results: In patients with graft-donor T cell macrochimerism, allograft graft-versus-host to host-versus-graft clonal ratios were high. Detection of GvH clones occurred in recipient marrow, and some had their first appearance in ileum or blood.

As regards this clone: Antigen unknown.

Profiled with immunoSEQ multiplex PCR; TCRdb holds only in-frame clones, not every one. Of about 99,000 clones listed, 87% are singletons. The CDR3 is made up of 18 amino acids. The germline V and J ends were trimmed by 4 bases and 1 base, with 23 bases remaining between them. This chain connects TRBV5-3 to TRBJ1-1, with a tentative D call TRBD1 (6 bases). TRBV5-3 falls under the ORF class, with uncertain function. Sequenced material: unstimulated CD4+ T cells sorted from spleen or lymph node cells, taken before intestinal transplant. The sequence came from a human donor who received an intestinal transplant. CDR3 residues: CARSLVRDTRRRNTEAFF. The CDR3 DNA follows: TGTGCCAGAAGCCTTGTCCGGGACACGCGCAGGCGGAACACTGAAGCTTTCTTT.